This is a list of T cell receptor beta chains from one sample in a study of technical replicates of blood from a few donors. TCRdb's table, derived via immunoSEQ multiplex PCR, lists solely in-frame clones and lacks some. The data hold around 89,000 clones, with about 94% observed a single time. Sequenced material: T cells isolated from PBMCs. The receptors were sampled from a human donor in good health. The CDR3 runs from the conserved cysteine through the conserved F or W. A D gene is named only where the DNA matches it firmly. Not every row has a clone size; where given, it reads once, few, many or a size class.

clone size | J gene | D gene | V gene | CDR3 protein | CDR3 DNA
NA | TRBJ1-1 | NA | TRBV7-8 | CASSLEDRTPQAFF | TGTGCCAGCAGCTTAGAAGACAGGACGCCGCAGGCTTTCTTT
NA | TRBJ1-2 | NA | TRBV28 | CASSLPGWLGYTF | TGTGCCAGCAGTTTACCCGGGTGGTTGGGCTACACCTTC
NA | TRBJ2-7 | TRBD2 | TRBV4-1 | CASSPDSGRTYEQYF | TGCGCCAGCAGCCCTGATAGCGGGCGCACCTACGAGCAGTACTTC
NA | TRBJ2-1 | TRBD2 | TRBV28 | CASAVREDNEQFF | TGTGCCAGCGCGGTCCGGGAGGACAATGAGCAGTTCTTC
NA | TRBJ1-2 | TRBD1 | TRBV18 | CASSPSRQGANYGYTF | TGTGCCAGCTCACCATCCCGACAGGGGGCGAACTATGGCTACACCTTC
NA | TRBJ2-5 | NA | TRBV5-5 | CASSAGVMGETQYF | TGTGCCAGCAGCGCCGGAGTTATGGGAGAGACCCAGTACTTC
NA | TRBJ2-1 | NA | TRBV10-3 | CAIGKRGGNEQFF | TGTGCCATCGGCAAAAGGGGAGGCAATGAGCAGTTCTTC
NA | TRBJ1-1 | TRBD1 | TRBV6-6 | CASTYGTGGYNTEAFF | TGTGCCAGCACCTACGGGACAGGGGGGTATAACACTGAAGCTTTCTTT
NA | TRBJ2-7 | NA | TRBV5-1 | CASSLAPGDYEQYF | TGCGCCAGCAGCTTGGCTCCAGGGGACTACGAGCAGTACTTC
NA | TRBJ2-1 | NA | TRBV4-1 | CASSRSLAGHNEQFF | TGCGCCAGCAGCCGATCCCTGGCGGGTCACAATGAGCAGTTCTTC
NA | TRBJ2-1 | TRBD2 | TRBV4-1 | CASSHDWTSGSYNEQFF | TGCGCCAGCAGCCATGACTGGACTAGCGGGTCCTACAATGAGCAGTTCTTC
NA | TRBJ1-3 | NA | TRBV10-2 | CASRRSSGNTIYF | TGCGCCAGCAGACGGAGCTCTGGAAACACCATATATTTT
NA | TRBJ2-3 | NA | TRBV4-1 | CASSPPEGSDTQYF | TGCGCCAGCAGCCCCCCCGAGGGCTCAGATACGCAGTATTTT
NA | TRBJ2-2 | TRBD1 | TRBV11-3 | CASRQGAGELFF | TGTGCCAGCAGACAGGGGGCCGGGGAGCTGTTTTTT
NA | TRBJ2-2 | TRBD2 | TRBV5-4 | CASSSYQGGVTGELFF | TGTGCCAGCAGCTCGTACCAGGGAGGGGTCACCGGGGAGCTGTTTTTT
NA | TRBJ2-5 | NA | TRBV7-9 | CASTLRGGTQETQYF | TGTGCCAGCACCCTCCGGGGCGGGACCCAAGAGACCCAGTACTTC
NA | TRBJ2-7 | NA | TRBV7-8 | CASSLGDYEQYF | TGTGCCAGCAGCTTAGGAGACTACGAGCAGTACTTC
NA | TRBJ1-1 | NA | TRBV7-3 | CASSPLRGRENTEAFF | TGTGCCAGCAGCCCCCTGCGGGGGCGCGAGAACACTGAAGCTTTCTTT
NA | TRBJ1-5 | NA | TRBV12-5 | CASGGQWDASTQPQHF | TGTGCTAGTGGCGGACAGTGGGACGCGTCGACCCAGCCCCAGCATTTT
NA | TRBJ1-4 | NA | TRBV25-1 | CASSAVGGEKLFF | TGTGCCAGCAGTGCCGTTGGAGGAGAAAAACTGTTTTTT
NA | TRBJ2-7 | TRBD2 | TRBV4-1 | CASSQGPGGEQYF | TGCGCCAGCAGCCAAGGTCCGGGAGGCGAGCAGTACTTC
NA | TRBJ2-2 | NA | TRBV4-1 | CASSQHPPQGSDGELFF | TGCGCCAGCAGCCAGCACCCCCCGCAGGGTTCGGACGGGGAGCTGTTTTTT
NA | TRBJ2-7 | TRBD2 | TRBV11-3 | CASSLSAGELRHRGQYF | TGTGCCAGCAGCTTATCGGCGGGGGAGCTACGACATCGGGGGCAGTACTTC
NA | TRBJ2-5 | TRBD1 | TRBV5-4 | CASSDYRGGETQYF | TGTGCCAGCAGCGATTACAGGGGTGGAGAGACCCAGTACTTC
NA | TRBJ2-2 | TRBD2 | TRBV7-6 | CASRLGLAGGTGELFF | TGTGCCAGCAGATTGGGACTAGCGGGAGGAACCGGGGAGCTGTTTTTT
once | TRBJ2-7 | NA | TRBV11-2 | CASSSISRGGEQYF | TGTGCCAGCAGCTCCATAAGCAGGGGCGGCGAGCAGTACTTC
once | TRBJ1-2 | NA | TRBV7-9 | CASRPTGSHLFYGYTF | TGTGCCAGCAGGCCCACAGGGTCTCACCTCTTCTATGGCTACACCTTC
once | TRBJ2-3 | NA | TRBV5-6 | CASSLALGPTDTQYF | TGTGCCAGCAGCTTGGCTCTGGGCCCCACAGATACGCAGTATTTT
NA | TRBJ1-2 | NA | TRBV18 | CASSGTAYGYTF | TGTGCCAGCTCAGGAACAGCCTATGGCTACACCTTC